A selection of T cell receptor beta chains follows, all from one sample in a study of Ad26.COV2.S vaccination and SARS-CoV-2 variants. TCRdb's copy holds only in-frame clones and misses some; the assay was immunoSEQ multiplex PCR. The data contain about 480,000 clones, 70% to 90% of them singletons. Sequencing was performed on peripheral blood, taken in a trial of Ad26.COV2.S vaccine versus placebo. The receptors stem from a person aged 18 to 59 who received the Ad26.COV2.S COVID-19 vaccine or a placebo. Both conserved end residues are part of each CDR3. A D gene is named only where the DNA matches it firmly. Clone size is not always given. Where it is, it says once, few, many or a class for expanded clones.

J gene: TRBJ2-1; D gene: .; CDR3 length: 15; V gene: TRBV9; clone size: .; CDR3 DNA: TGTGCCAGCAGCCTAAGGGGGTCCGCCTACAATGAGCAGTTCTTC; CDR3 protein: CASSLRGSAYNEQFF
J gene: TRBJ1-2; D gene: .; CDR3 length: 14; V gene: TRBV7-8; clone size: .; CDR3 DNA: TGTGCCAGCAGCTCACCGACAGCTCTCTATGGCTACACCTTC; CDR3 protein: CASSSPTALYGYTF
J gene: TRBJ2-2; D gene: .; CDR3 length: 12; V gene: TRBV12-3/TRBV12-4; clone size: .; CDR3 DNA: TGTGCCAGCAGAATGGGTTCCGGGGAGCTGTTTTTT; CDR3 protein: CASRMGSGELFF
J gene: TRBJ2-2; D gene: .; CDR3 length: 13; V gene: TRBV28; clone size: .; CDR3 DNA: TGTGCCAGCAGTTTATTGGGCCCCGGGGAGCTGTTTTTT; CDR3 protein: CASSLLGPGELFF
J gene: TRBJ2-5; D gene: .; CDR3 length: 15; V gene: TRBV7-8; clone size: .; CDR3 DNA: TGTGCCAGCAGCTTAGGGTCCGCGAGACAAGAGACCCAGTACTTC; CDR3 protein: CASSLGSARQETQYF
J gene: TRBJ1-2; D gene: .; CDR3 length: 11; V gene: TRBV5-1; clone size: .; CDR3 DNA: TGCGCCAGTGGCCCCGTCTATGGCTACACCTTC; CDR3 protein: CASGPVYGYTF
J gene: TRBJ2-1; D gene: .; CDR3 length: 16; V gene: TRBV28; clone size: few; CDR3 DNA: TGTGCCAGCAGTTCTGAGCGGTCCTACTCCTACAATGAGCAGTTCTTC; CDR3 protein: CASSSERSYSYNEQFF
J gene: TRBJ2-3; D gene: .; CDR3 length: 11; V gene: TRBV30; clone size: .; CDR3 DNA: TGTGCCTGGGAGGGCACAGATACGCAGTATTTT; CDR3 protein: CAWEGTDTQYF
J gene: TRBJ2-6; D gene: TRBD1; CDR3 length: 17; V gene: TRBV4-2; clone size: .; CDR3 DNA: TGTGCCAGCAGCCAAGGGACAGGGACTTCTGGGGCCAACGTCCTGACTTTC; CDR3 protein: CASSQGTGTSGANVLTF
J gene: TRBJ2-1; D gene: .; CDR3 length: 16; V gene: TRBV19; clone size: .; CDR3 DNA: TGTGCCAGTAGCTGGGTTGGCAGGCCCCTCAACAATGAGCAGTTCTTC; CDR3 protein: CASSWVGRPLNNEQFF
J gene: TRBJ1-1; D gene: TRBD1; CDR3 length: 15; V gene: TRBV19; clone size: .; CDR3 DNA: TGTGCCAGTAGTCCAGACAGGGGGCAGAACACTGAAGCTTTCTTT; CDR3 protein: CASSPDRGQNTEAFF
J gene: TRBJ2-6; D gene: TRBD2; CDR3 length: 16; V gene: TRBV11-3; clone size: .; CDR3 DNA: TGTGCCAGCAGCCTCGGGGGGAACTCTGGGGCCAACGTCCTGACTTTC; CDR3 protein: CASSLGGNSGANVLTF
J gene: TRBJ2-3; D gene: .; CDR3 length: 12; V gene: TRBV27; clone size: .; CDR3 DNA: TGTGCCAGCAGTCCCCGGCCGCATACGCAGTATTTT; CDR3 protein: CASSPRPHTQYF
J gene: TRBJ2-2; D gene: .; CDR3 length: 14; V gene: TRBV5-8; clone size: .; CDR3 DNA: TGTGCCAGCAGCCCCTGGACCGGCACCGGGGAGCTGTTTTTT; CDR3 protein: CASSPWTGTGELFF
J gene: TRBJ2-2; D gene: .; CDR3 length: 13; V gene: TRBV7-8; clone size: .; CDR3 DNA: TGTGCCAGCAGCTTGGGGGTAGACGGGGAGCTGTTTTTT; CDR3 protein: CASSLGVDGELFF
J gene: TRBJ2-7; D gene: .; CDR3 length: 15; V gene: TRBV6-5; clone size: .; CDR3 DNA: TGTGCCAGCAGTTACTCGTTTTGGGACTCCTACGAGCAGTACTTC; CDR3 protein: CASSYSFWDSYEQYF
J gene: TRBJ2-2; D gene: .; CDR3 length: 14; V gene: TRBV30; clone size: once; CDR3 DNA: TGTGCCTGGGCCGGGAACCTCTGGGGCGGGGAGCTGTTTTTT; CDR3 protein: CAWAGNLWGGELFF
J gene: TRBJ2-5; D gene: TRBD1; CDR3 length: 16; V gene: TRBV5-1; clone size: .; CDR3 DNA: TGCGCCAGCAGCCTAGGGGACAGGGGTGCAGAAGAGACCCAGTACTTC; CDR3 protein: CASSLGDRGAEETQYF
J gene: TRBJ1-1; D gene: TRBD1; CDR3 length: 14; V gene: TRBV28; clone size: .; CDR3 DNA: TGTGCCAGCAGGCTGACAGGGAGAGAAACTGAAGCTTTCTTT; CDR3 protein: CASRLTGRETEAFF
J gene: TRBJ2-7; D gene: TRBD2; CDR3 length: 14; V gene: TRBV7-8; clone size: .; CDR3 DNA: TGTGCCAGCAGCGGGAGGGACCTGAGTCCCGAGCAGTACTTC; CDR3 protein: CASSGRDLSPEQYF
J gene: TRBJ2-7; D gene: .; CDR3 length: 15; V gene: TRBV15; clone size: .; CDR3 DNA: TGTGCCACCAGCTCCCCGGGAGCGAGCTCCTACGAGCAGTACTTC; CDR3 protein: CATSSPGASSYEQYF
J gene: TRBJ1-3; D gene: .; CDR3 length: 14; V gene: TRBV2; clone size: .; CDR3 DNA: TGTGCCAGCAGTGGGGGGGGCTCTGGAAACACCATATATTTT; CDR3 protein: CASSGGGSGNTIYF
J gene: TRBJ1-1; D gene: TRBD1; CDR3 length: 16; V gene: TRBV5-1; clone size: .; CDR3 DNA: TGCGCCAGCAGCCGCCTGGGGGGGACAGGGAACACTGAAGCTTTCTTT; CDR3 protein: CASSRLGGTGNTEAFF
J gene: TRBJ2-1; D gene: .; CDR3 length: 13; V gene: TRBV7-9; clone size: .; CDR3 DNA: TGTGCCAGCAGCTTTCTTCAGCACCTCGGGCAGTTCTTC; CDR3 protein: CASSFLQHLGQFF
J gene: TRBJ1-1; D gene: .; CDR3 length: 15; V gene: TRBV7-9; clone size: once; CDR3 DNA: TGTGCCAGCAGCTTAGACGGCTTCACGAACACTGAAGCTTTCTTT; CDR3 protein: CASSLDGFTNTEAFF
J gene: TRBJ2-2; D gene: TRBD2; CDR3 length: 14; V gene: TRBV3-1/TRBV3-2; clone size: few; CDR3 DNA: TGTGCCAGCTCCGGGACTAGCGGGACCGGGGAGCTGTTTTTT; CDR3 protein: CASSGTSGTGELFF
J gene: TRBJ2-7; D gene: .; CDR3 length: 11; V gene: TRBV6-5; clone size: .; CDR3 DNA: TGTGCCAGCAGTCGGCGTGAAGAGCAGTACTTC; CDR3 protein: CASSRREEQYF
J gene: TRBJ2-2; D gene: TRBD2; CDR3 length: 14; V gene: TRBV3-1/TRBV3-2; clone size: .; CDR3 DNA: TGTGCCAGCAGCCAAGTAGCGGGGACCGGGGAGCTGTTTTTT; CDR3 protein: CASSQVAGTGELFF
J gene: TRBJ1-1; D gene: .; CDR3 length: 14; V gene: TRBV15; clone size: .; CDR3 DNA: TGTGCCACCAGCAGGGACCCGTTCGGGACTGAAGCTTTCTTT; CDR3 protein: CATSRDPFGTEAFF
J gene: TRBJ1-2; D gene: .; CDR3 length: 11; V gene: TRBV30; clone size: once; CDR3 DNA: TGTGCCTGGCAGGAGAGCTATGGCTACATCTTC; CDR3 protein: CAWQESYGYIF
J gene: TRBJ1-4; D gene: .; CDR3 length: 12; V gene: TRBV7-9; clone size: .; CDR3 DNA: TGTGCCAGCGGGGGGCTGGGGGAAAAACTGTTTTTT; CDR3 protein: CASGGLGEKLFF
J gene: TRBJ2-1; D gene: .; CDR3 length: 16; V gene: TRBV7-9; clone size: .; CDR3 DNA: TGTGCCAGCAGTGAAACCCTCAGGGTAGGGGTGAGTGAGCAGTTCTTC; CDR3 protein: CASSETLRVGVSEQFF
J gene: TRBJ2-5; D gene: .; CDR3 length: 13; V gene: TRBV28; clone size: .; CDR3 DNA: TGTGCCAGCATCCGGGGTCGCCAAGAGACCCAGTACTTC; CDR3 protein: CASIRGRQETQYF
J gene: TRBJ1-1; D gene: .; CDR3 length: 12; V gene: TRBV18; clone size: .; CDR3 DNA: TGTGCCAGCTCACCAGTAGACACTGAAGCTTTCTTT; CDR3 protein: CASSPVDTEAFF
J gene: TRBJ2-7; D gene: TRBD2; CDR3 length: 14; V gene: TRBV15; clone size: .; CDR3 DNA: TGTGCCACCGGACTAGCGGGAGGTAGTGGAGAGCAGTACTTC; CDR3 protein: CATGLAGGSGEQYF
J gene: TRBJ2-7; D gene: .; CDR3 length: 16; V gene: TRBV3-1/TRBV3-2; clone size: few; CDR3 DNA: TGTGCCAGCAGCCAAGATTTTGGCGGCAAGACCTACGAGCAGTACTTC; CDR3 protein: CASSQDFGGKTYEQYF
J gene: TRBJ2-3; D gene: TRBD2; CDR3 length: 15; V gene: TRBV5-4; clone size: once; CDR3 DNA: TGTGCCAGCAGCAGACCTAGCGGAACCACAGATACGCAGTATTTT; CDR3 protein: CASSRPSGTTDTQYF
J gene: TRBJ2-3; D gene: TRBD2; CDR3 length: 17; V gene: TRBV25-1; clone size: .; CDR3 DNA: TGTGCCAGCAGTGCAACCCCTAGCGGGAGTAGGACAGATACGCAGTATTTT; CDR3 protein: CASSATPSGSRTDTQYF
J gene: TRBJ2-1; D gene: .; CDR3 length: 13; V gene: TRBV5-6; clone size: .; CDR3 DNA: TGTGCCAGCAGCTCGAGCTCCTACAATGAGCAGTTCTTC; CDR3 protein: CASSSSSYNEQFF
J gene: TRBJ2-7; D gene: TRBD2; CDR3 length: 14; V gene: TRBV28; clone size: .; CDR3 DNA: TGTGCCAGCACTGTAACTAGCGGGAGTAGGGAGCAGTACTTC; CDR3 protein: CASTVTSGSREQYF
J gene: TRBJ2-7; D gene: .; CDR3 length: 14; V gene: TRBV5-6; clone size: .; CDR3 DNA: TGTGCCAGCAGCTTACGGAGGGCCTCCTACGAGCAGTACTTC; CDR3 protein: CASSLRRASYEQYF
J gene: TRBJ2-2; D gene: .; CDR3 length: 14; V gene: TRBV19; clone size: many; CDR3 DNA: TGTGCCAGTAGTAGGTTTTTGGATGGCGGGGAGCTGTTTTTT; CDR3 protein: CASSRFLDGGELFF
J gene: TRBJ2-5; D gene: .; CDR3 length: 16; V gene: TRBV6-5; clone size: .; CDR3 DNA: TGTGCCAGCAGTTACAGTCCTCCTCCGGGGAGAGAGACCCAGTACTTC; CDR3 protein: CASSYSPPPGRETQYF
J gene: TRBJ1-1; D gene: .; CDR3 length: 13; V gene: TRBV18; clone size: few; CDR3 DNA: TGTGCCAGCACCCCCTGGGGGGCCACTGAAGCTTTCTTT; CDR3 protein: CASTPWGATEAFF
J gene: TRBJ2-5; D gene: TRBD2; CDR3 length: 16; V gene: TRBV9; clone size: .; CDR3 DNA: TGTGCCAGCAGCGTATTTGGCGCGGGAGTGAGAGAGACCCAGTACTTC; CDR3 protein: CASSVFGAGVRETQYF
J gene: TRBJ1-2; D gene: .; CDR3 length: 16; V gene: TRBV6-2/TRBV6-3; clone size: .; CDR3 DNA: TGTGCCAGCAGTTACTCGGCAGCGGGAGGAAACTATGGCTACACCTTC; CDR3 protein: CASSYSAAGGNYGYTF
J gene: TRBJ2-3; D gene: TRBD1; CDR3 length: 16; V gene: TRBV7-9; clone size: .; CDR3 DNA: TGTGCCAGCAGCGTCCCGACAGGGGGCCGGGCAGATACGCAGTATTTT; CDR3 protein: CASSVPTGGRADTQYF
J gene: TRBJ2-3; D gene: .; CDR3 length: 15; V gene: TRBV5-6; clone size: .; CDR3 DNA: TGTGCCAGCAGCTCCCCTAGGACTGGCACAGATACGCAGTATTTT; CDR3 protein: CASSSPRTGTDTQYF
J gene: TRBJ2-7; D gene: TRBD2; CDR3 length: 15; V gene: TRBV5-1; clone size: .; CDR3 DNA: TGCGCCAGCAGCCCAGGGCTAGCGGACTCCTACGAGCAGTACTTC; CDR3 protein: CASSPGLADSYEQYF
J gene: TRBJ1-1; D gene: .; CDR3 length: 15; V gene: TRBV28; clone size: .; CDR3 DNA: TGTGCCAGCGCCTCTCTCTCGGGGATGAACACTGAAGCTTTCTTT; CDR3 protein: CASASLSGMNTEAFF
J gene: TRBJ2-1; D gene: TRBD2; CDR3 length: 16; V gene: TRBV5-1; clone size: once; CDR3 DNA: TGCGCCAGCAGCTTGCGGGGACTAGGGAGGTACAATGAGCAGTTCTTC; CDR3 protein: CASSLRGLGRYNEQFF
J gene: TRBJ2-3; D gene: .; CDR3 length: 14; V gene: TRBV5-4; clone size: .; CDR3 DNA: TGTGCCAGCAGCTTAGGAACTAGCACAGATACGCAGTATTTT; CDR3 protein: CASSLGTSTDTQYF
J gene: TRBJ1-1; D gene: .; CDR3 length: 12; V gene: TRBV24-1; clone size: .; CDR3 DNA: TGTGCCACCAGCGACCCGAACACTGAAGCTTTCTTT; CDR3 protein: CATSDPNTEAFF